This T cell receptor (beta chain) originates from a study of blood T cell repertoires in COVID-19. At the level of the study: T cells, B-cell-depleted T cells, or PBMCs supplied cDNA or gDNA.

A Seattle source enrolled patients during active infection and followed them longitudinally. Trimming took 5 bases from V and 6 from J, leaving 16 bases between them. CDR1 and CDR2 from the germline V gene are LNHDA and SQIVND (reference sequence). The CDR3 contains 14 residues. Original methodology: Nucleated cell number was recorded as an estimate derived from reference gene primer amplification. Profiled with immunoSEQ multiplex PCR; TCRdb holds only in-frame clones, not every one. V and J calls and clone size are those listed in that table; D and trimming were worked out from the DNA. The table shows 250,000 to 300,000 clones, with roughly 90% occurring only once.

The receptor's source is a woman aged 30 to 39 with COVID-19, enrolled during active disease. Sequenced input: peripheral blood. This chain connects TRBV19 to TRBJ1-2, with a tentative D call TRBD1 (5 bases). The CDR3 region is CASSSRGALNGYTF. The CDR3 region has the DNA TGTGCCAGTAGTTCAAGGGGCGCGCTCAATGGCTACACCTTC.